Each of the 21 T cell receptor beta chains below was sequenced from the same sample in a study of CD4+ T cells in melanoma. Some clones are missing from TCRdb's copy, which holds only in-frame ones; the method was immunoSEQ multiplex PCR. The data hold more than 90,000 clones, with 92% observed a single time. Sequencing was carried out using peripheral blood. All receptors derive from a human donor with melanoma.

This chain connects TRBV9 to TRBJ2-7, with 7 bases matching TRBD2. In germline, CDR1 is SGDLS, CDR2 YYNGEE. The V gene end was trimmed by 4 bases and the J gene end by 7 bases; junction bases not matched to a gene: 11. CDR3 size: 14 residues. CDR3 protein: CASSPRPGAGEQYF. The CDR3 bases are TGTGCCAGCAGCCCACGTCCCGGAGCGGGGGAGCAGTACTTC.

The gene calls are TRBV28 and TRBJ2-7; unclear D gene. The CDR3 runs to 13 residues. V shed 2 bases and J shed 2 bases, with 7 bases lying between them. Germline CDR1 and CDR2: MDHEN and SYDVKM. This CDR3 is CASSLGQTYEQYF. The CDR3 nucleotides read TGTGCCAGCAGTTTAGGCCAGACCTACGAGCAGTACTTC.

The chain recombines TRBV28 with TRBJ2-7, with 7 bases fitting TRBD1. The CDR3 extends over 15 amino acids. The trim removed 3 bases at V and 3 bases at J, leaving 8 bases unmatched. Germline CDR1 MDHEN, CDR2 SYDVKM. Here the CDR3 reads CASSFPTGARYEQYF. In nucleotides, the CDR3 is TGTGCCAGCAGTTTCCCAACAGGGGCTCGCTACGAGCAGTACTTC.

CDR3 in DNA: TGTGCCAGTAGTATAGTGCGACCAGGGGGTGAAAAACTGTTTTTT. It encodes CASSIVRPGGEKLFF. The genes are TRBV19 and TRBJ1-4; 7 nucleotides align to TRBD1. The CDR3 covers 15 residues. V was clipped by 1 base and J by 7 bases; unmatched bases: 6. The germline V gene encodes CDR1 LNHDA and CDR2 SQIVND (reference sequence). Together with reference TRBV19 and TRBJ1-4, the CDR3 gives the full variable domain: DGGITQSPKYLFRKEGQNVTLSCEQNLNHDAMYWYRQDPGQGLRLIYYSQIVNDFQKGDIAEGYSVSREKKESFPLTVTSAQKNPTAFYLCASSIVRPGGEKLFFGSGTQLSVL.

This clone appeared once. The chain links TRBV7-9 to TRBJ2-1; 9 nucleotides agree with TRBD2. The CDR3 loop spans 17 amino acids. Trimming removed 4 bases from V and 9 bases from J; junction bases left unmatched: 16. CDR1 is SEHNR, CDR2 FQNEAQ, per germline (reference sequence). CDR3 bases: TGTGCCAGCAGCTCTACATTACGGCGGGGGGGCGGTATTGAGCAGTTCTTC. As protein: CASSSTLRRGGGIEQFF.

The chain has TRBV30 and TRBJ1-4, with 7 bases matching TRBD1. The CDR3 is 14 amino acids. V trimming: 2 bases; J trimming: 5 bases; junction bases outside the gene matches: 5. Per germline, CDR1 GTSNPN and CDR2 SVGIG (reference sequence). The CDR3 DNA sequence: TGTGCCTGGAGTCAAACGACAGGGAATGAAAAACTGTTTTTT. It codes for CAWSQTTGNEKLFF. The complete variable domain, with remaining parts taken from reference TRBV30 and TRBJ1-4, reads SQTIHQWPATLVQPVGSPLSLECTVEGTSNPNLYWYRQAAGRGLQLLFYSVGIGQISSEVPQNLSASRPQDRQFILSSKKLLLSDSGFYLCAWSQTTGNEKLFFGSGTQLSVL.

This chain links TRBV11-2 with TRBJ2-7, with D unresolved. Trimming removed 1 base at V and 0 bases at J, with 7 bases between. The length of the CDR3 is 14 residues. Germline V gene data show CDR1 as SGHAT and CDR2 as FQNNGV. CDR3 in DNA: TGTGCCAGCAGCTTAGGCGGCACCTCCTACGAGCAGTACTTC. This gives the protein CASSLGGTSYEQYF. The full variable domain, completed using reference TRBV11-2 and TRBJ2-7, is EAGVAQSPRYKIIEKRQSVAFWCNPISGHATLYWYQQILGQGPKLLIQFQNNGVVDDSQLPKDRFSAERLKGVDSTLKIQPAKLEDSAVYLCASSLGGTSYEQYFGPGTRLTVT.

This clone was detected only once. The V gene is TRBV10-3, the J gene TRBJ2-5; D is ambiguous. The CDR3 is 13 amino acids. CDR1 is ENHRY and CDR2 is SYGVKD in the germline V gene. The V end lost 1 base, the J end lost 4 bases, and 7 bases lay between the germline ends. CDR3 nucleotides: TGTGCCATCAGTGAGTTGAGTGGAGAGACCCAGTACTTC. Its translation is CAISELSGETQYF.

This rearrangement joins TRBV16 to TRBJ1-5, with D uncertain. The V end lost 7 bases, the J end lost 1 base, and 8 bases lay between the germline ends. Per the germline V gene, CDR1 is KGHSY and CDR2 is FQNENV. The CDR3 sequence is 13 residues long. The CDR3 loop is CASTLLSNQPQHF. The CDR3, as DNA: TGTGCCAGCACCCTTTTAAGCAATCAGCCCCAGCATTTT.

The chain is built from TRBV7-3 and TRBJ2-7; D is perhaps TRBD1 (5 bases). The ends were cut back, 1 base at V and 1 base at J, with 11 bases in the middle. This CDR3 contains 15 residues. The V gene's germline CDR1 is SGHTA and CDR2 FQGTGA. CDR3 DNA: TGTGCCAGCAGCTTAAGGGGCTCAGAATCCTACGAGCAGTACTTC. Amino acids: CASSLRGSESYEQYF.

CDR3 protein: CASSLEGMEAYEQYF. In DNA, the CDR3 is TGTGCCAGCAGCTTAGAGGGGATGGAGGCCTACGAGCAGTACTTC. V usage is TRBV7-2 and J usage is TRBJ2-7; either TRBD1 or TRBD2 may fit D (5 bases each). This CDR3 region has 15 residues. Trimming left V 1 base short and J 2 bases short, with 12 bases between. Germline V CDR1 and CDR2: SGHTA, FQGNSA.

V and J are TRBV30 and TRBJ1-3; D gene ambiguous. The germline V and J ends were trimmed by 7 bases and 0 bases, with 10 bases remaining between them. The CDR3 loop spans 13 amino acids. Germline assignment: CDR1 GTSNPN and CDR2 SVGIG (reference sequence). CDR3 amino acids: CASMVGSGNTIYF. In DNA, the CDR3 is TGTGCCTCTATGGTTGGCTCTGGAAACACCATATATTTT.

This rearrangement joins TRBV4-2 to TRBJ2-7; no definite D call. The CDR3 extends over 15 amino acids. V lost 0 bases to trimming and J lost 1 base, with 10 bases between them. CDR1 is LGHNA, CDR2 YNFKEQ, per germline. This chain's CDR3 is CASSQELRQSYEQYF. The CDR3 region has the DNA TGTGCCAGCAGCCAAGAATTGAGACAATCCTACGAGCAGTACTTC.

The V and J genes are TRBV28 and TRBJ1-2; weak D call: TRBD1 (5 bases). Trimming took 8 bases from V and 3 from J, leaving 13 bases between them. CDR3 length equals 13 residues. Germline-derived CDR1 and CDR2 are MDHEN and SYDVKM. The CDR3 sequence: CASLPGGDYGYTF. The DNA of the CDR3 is TGTGCCAGCCTACCGGGAGGGGACTATGGCTACACCTTC.

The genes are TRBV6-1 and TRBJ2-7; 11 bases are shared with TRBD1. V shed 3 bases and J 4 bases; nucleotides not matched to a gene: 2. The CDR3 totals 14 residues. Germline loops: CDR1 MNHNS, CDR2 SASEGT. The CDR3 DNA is TGTGCCAGCAGTGAGGACAGGGGGCCTTACGAGCAGTACTTC. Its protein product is CASSEDRGPYEQYF.

In nucleotides, the CDR3 is TGCGCCAGCAGCTTGGCCCTCTACCGACGTAATTACAATGAGCAGTTCTTC. Translating it yields CASSLALYRRNYNEQFF. The V and J genes are TRBV5-1 and TRBJ2-1; no definite D call. The CDR3 has 17 residues. Germline assignment: CDR1 SGHRS and CDR2 YFSETQ. Trimming pared 0 bases from V and 4 bases from J, leaving 17 bases between.

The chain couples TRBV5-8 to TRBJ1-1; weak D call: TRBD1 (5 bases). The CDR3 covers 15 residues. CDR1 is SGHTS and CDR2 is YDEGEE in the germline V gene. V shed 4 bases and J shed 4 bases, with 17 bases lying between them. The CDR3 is CASSPWMGEGTEAFF. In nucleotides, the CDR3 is TGTGCCAGCAGCCCCTGGATGGGGGAGGGCACTGAAGCTTTCTTT.

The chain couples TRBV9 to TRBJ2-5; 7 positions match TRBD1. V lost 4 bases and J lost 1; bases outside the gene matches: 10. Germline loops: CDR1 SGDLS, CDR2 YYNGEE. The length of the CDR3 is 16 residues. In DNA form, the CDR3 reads TGTGCCAGCAGCAACCGACAGGGACCGATCCAAGAGACCCAGTACTTC. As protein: CASSNRQGPIQETQYF.

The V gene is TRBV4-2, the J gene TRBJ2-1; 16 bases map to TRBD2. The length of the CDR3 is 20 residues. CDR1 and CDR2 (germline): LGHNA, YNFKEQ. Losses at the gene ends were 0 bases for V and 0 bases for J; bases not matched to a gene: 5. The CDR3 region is CASSQEGLAGGLSSYNEQFF. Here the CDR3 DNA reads TGTGCCAGCAGCCAAGAGGGACTAGCGGGGGGGCTTAGCTCCTACAATGAGCAGTTCTTC.

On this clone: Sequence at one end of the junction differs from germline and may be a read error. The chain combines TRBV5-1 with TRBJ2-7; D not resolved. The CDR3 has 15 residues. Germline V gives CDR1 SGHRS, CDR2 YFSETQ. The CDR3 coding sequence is TGCGCCAGCAGCTTGGAACCGGGCCGAACTGCTGGGTGCGACTTC. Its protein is CASSLEPGRTAGCDF.

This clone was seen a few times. The CDR3 bases are TGTGCCAGCAGCTCTAGCGGGGGGGCCTTTGAGCAGTTCTTC. Protein sequence: CASSSSGGAFEQFF. The V call is TRBV7-3, the J call TRBJ2-1, with 12 bases matching TRBD2. CDR3 size: 14 residues. Germline trimming cut 4 bases from V and 9 bases from J; bases unmatched to any gene: 4. Germline V CDR1 and CDR2: SGHTA, FQGTGA.